The 22 T cell receptor beta chains listed next were all sequenced from one sample in a study of chemoradiotherapy in HPV16-positive cancers. Here immunoSEQ multiplex PCR was the method, and the copy in TCRdb shows in-frame clones only, minus some. This sample yields about 3,100 clones, of which 89% are seen a single time; 3% to 3.5% belongs to the top ten. This material consisted of tumor tissue, taken from a patient who underwent chemoradiotherapy. These receptors were obtained from a human donor with HPV-associated anogenital cancer.

The chain couples TRBV5-4 to TRBJ2-7; D is uncertain. Germline CDR1 reads SGHNT; CDR2 reads YYREEE (reference sequence). CDR3 length: 15 amino acids. V lost 2 bases and J 3 bases, leaving 15 bases between the germline ends. The CDR3 spells CASSLSGLGYYEQYF. The CDR3 bases are TGTGCCAGCAGCTTATCAGGCTTAGGTTACTACGAGCAGTACTTC.

The CDR3, as DNA: TGTGCCAGCAGAAAGGGGGCAGGGTTAGGTGAAGCTTTCTTT. As protein: CASRKGAGLGEAFF. V and J are TRBV11-1 and TRBJ1-1; 7 nucleotides agree with TRBD1. CDR1 SGHAT and CDR2 FQDESV come from the germline V gene (reference sequence). This CDR3 comprises 14 residues. Losses at the gene ends were 6 bases for V and 7 bases for J; bases not matched to a gene: 11.

V is TRBV28 and J is TRBJ1-2, with D hard to call. V shed 5 bases and J shed 2 bases, with 9 bases lying between them. This CDR3 region has 13 residues. Germline V gives CDR1 MDHEN, CDR2 SYDVKM. CDR3 protein: CASSLQTNYGYTF. CDR3 nucleotide sequence: TGTGCCAGCAGTCTCCAGACAAACTATGGCTACACCTTC.

The J gene is TRBJ2-7, the V gene TRBV7-2, with a weak D call TRBD2 (5 bases). The V and J ends lost 2 bases and 0 bases respectively, with 11 bases between them. Per the germline V gene, CDR1 is SGHTA and CDR2 is FQGNSA. This CDR3 spans 15 amino acids. The CDR3, as DNA: TGTGCCAGCAGCTTACGGACTCTCTCCTCCTACGAGCAGTACTTC. Translating gives CASSLRTLSSYEQYF.

V gene TRBV18 combines with J gene TRBJ2-7, with 8 bases fitting TRBD2. Unmatched junction bases numbered 9, after V lost 2 bases and J lost 0 bases. CDR3 length equals 17 residues. Germline loops: CDR1 KGHSH, CDR2 LQKENI. For the CDR3, the DNA is TGTGCCAGCTCACCAGCGGGGGCTAGCGGGTTCTCCTACGAGCAGTACTTC. Amino acid sequence: CASSPAGASGFSYEQYF.

This chain connects TRBV6-5 to TRBJ2-1; maybe TRBD2 (5 bases). The CDR3 consists of 16 residues. Trimming took off 0 bases at V and 2 bases at J, with 11 bases between the two ends. Germline assignment: CDR1 MNHEY and CDR2 SVGAGI. DNA for the CDR3: TGTGCCAGCAGTTACTCGAGCGGCGAAGCCTACAATGAGCAGTTCTTC. This sequence encodes CASSYSSGEAYNEQFF.

This chain connects TRBV11-1 to TRBJ2-7, with D possibly TRBD1 on 6 matching bases. Germline V gene lookup returns CDR1 SGHAT and CDR2 FQDESV (reference sequence). The V end lost 8 bases, the J end lost 6 bases, and 17 bases lay between the germline ends. The length of the CDR3 is 13 residues. CDR3 sequence: CASGQGNKGEQYF. The CDR3 coding sequence is TGTGCCAGCGGCCAGGGGAACAAGGGCGAGCAGTACTTC.

V gene TRBV27 combines with J gene TRBJ2-2; TRBD2 might be the D (5 bases). Germline CDR1 reads MNHEY; CDR2 reads SMNVEV (reference sequence). This CDR3 has 14 residues. The V and J ends lost 3 bases and 6 bases respectively, with 11 bases between them. The CDR3 region has the DNA TGTGCCAGCAGTTTTGGCCTAGCCCCCGGGGAGCTGTTTTTT. It yields the protein CASSFGLAPGELFF.

This chain joins TRBV5-1 and TRBJ2-7; unclear D gene. CDR3 length: 12 amino acids. Germline V lookup: CDR1 SGHRS, CDR2 YFSETQ. V lost 1 base and J 2 bases, leaving 4 bases between the germline ends. The CDR3 loop reads CASSLTPYEQYF. CDR3 DNA: TGCGCCAGCAGCTTGACCCCCTACGAGCAGTACTTC.

In this sample, this clone turned up a few times. The V gene is TRBV10-3, the J gene TRBJ2-3, with D tentatively TRBD1 (5 bases). The CDR3 covers 13 residues. Germline V gene data show CDR1 as ENHRY and CDR2 as SYGVKD. V gave up 7 bases and J gave up 4 bases, with 12 bases separating them. The CDR3 DNA reads as TGTGCCATCAAGGTAGGGGTGGCAGATACGCAGTATTTT. Its protein product is CAIKVGVADTQYF.

The V call is TRBV5-1, the J call TRBJ2-1, with TRBD2 matching 11 bases. The germline CDR1 and CDR2 sequences are SGHRS and YFSETQ. The ends lost 4 bases at V and 6 bases at J; junction bases unmatched: 6. The CDR3 contains 15 residues. The CDR3 here is CASSITSGSPNEQFF. CDR3 DNA: TGCGCCAGCAGCATTACTAGCGGGAGCCCCAATGAGCAGTTCTTC.

V gene TRBV28 combines with J gene TRBJ1-5; D is unresolved. The CDR3 sequence is 18 residues long. Trimming shortened V by 6 bases and J by 2 bases, and 23 bases separated the two germline ends. CDR1 is MDHEN, CDR2 SYDVKM, per germline. CDR3 nucleotides: TGTGCCAGCAGGACCCGACCAGATATACAGTCAGGCAATCAGCCCCAGCATTTT. Translating gives CASRTRPDIQSGNQPQHF.

The chain is built from TRBV29-1 and TRBJ2-1; 9 bases align to TRBD2. Germline assignment: CDR1 SQVTM and CDR2 ANQGSEA. The junction had 4 bases not matched to a gene; V was cut back by 4 bases and J by 6 bases. This CDR3 contains 13 residues. The CDR3 bases are TGCAGCGTTGGAGGACTAGCGAGCAATGAGCAGTTCTTC. This encodes CSVGGLASNEQFF.

V usage is TRBV10-3 and J usage is TRBJ2-2; 11 bases fit TRBD2. Germline assignment: CDR1 ENHRY and CDR2 SYGVKD. The ends lost 6 bases at V and 6 bases at J; junction bases unmatched: 9. This CDR3 spans 16 amino acids. The CDR3: CAIRGVTSGKSGELFF. CDR3 nucleotides: TGTGCCATCAGGGGTGTGACTAGCGGGAAGTCCGGGGAGCTGTTTTTT.

The V and J genes are TRBV11-3 and TRBJ2-3; D possibly corresponds to TRBD1 (5 bases). V gave up 1 base and J gave up 6 bases, with 14 bases separating them. This CDR3 has 15 residues. CDR1 is SGHNT and CDR2 is YENEEA in the germline V gene. CDR3 residues: CASSLGRGGEDTQYF. The CDR3 nucleotides are TGTGCCAGCAGCTTAGGTAGGGGTGGTGAGGATACGCAGTATTTT.

The chain's CDR3 is CASRPTESSYEQYF. In DNA, the CDR3 is TGTGCCAGCAGACCTACAGAGAGCTCCTACGAGCAGTACTTC. V gene TRBV2 combines with J gene TRBJ2-7; D gene uncertain. With 6 bases removed from V and 0 bases from J, the gap between germline ends came to 12 bases. This CDR3 has 14 residues. The germline gives CDR1 SNHLY, CDR2 FYNNEI.

This chain joins TRBV18 and TRBJ1-3; TRBD1 is a possible D gene (5 bases). Germline CDR1 reads KGHSH; CDR2 reads LQKENI. V was cut by 3 bases and J by 0 bases, with 9 bases left in between. CDR3 length equals 15 residues. In DNA, the CDR3 is TGTGCCAGCTCACCGGGACCCGGCTCTGGAAACACCATATATTTT. Protein: CASSPGPGSGNTIYF.

The V gene is TRBV25-1, the J gene TRBJ2-2; TRBD1 matches at 7 bases. The V segment lost 5 bases and the J segment 3 bases; nucleotides outside the gene matches: 0. Germline CDR1 is MGHDK and CDR2 is SYGVNS. The CDR3 consists of 13 residues. The DNA of the CDR3 is TGTGCCAGCAGTACAGGGGACACCGGGGAGCTGTTTTTT. This codes for CASSTGDTGELFF.

This sequence joins TRBV16 and TRBJ2-3; 8 bases are shared with TRBD1. Germline values: CDR1 KGHSY, CDR2 FQNENV. This CDR3 contains 15 residues. With 5 bases clipped from V and 1 base from J, the junction kept 5 bases outside the gene matches. The CDR3 DNA reads as TGTGCCAGCAGCTCCATGGGACAGGGCACAGATACGCAGTATTTT. Amino acids: CASSSMGQGTDTQYF.

This clone was counted between two and nine times. The rearrangement uses TRBV5-1 and TRBJ1-4; D is perhaps TRBD1 (6 bases). The V gene's germline CDR1 is SGHRS and CDR2 YFSETQ. V lost 3 bases to trimming and J lost 3 bases, with 18 bases between them. The CDR3 is 17 residues long. This CDR3 reads CASSSGARFTANEKLFF. The CDR3 DNA reads TGCGCCAGCAGCTCGGGGGCCAGATTTACGGCTAATGAAAAACTGTTTTTT.

The chain links TRBV4-3 to TRBJ1-2, with 9 bases lining up with TRBD1. The CDR3 consists of 18 residues. The V gene end was trimmed by 0 bases and the J gene end by 7 bases; junction bases not matched to a gene: 15. Germline V gives CDR1 LGHNA, CDR2 YSLEER. The CDR3 DNA is TGCGCCAGCAGCCAAGATGATCGAACAGGGGGCCATATTGGTGGCTACACCTTC. This gives the protein CASSQDDRTGGHIGGYTF.

This chain links TRBV9 with TRBJ2-1; D unresolved. Germline lookup yields CDR1 SGDLS and CDR2 YYNGEE. V was pared by 4 bases and J by 7 bases, with 12 bases between. This CDR3 has 13 amino acids. CDR3 sequence reads: CASSRIRANEQFF. The DNA for the CDR3 is TGTGCCAGCAGCAGGATTAGGGCTAATGAGCAGTTCTTC.